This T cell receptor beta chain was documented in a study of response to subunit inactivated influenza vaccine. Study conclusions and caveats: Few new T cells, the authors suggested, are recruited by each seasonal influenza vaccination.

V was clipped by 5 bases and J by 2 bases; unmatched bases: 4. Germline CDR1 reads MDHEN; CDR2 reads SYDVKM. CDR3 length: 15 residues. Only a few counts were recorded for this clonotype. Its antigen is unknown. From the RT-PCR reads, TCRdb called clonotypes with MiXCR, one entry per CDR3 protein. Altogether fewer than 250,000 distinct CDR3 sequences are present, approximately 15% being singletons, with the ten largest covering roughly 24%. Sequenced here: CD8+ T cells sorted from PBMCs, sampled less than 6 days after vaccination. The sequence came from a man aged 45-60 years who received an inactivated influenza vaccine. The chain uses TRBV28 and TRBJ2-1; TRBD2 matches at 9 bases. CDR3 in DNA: TGTGCCAGCAGTCTGACTAGCGGAGCCTACAATGAGCAGTTCTTC. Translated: CASSLTSGAYNEQFF.